The 11 T cell receptor beta chains below were found in one sample sequenced in a study of blood T cell repertoires in COVID-19. Method: immunoSEQ multiplex PCR; TCRdb's copy keeps in-frame clones and lacks some. Of approximately 190,000 clones listed, about 82% were seen once; the top ten hold under 5.5%. What was sequenced was peripheral blood. These receptors were obtained from a woman in her 30s with acute or convalescent COVID-19.

This chain joins TRBV6-1 and TRBJ1-5; D unclear. Germline assignment: CDR1 MNHNS and CDR2 SASEGT. This CDR3 has 16 amino acids. V shed 2 bases and J shed 0 bases, with 11 bases lying between them. The DNA for the CDR3 is TGTGCCAGCAGTGAACACCCCTCGGGTAGCAATCAGCCCCAGCATTTT. This sequence encodes CASSEHPSGSNQPQHF.

This clone appeared a single time. This rearrangement joins TRBV29-1 to TRBJ2-1, with D perhaps matching TRBD1 (5 bases). Trimming shortened V by 3 bases and J by 6 bases, and 9 bases separated the two germline ends. Germline V CDR1 and CDR2: SQVTM, ANQGSEA. CDR3 length: 12 residues. CDR3 in amino acids: CSVDRAANEQFF. The CDR3, as DNA: TGCAGCGTTGACAGGGCGGCCAATGAGCAGTTCTTC.

A single count supports this clone. DNA of the CDR3: TGTGCCAGCAGCAAGGGGTCTCCTACCGGGGAGCTGTTTTTT. Translated, it gives CASSKGSPTGELFF. V gene TRBV3-1 (or the pseudogene TRBV3-2) combines with J gene TRBJ2-2, with D tentatively TRBD1 (5 bases). Trimming shortened V by 5 bases and J by 5 bases, and 12 bases separated the two germline ends. The germline gives CDR1 LGHDT, CDR2 YNNKEL (reference sequence). CDR3 length: 14 residues.

The CDR3 DNA is TGTGCCAGCAGTTTAGCAACTCGGGGTATTAGCGGGACAAATGAGCAGTTCTTC. It is translated as CASSLATRGISGTNEQFF. The rearrangement joins TRBV27 to TRBJ2-1; 8 nucleotides agree with TRBD2. Per the germline V gene, CDR1 is MNHEY and CDR2 is SMNVEV (reference sequence). V dropped 2 bases and J dropped 7; count of bases not matched to a gene: 16. This CDR3 is 18 amino acids long.

This chain uses TRBV19 with TRBJ2-7; the match to TRBD2 covers 13 bases. Germline trimming cut 5 bases from V and 1 base from J; bases unmatched to any gene: 5. The CDR3 covers 16 residues. Germline loops: CDR1 LNHDA, CDR2 SQIVND (reference sequence). The CDR3 DNA is TGTGCCAGTAGTCCGGGACTAGCGGGACCGTCCTACGAGCAGTACTTC. It codes for CASSPGLAGPSYEQYF.

The gene calls are TRBV4-2 and TRBJ1-2; no reliable D call. V was pared by 0 bases and J by 4 bases, with 12 bases between. CDR1 and CDR2 from the germline V gene are LGHNA and YNFKEQ. The CDR3 sequence is 15 residues long. CDR3 DNA sequence: TGTGCCAGCAGCCAAGATGTCGGAGTCAGCTATGGCTACACCTTC. As protein: CASSQDVGVSYGYTF.

The rearrangement uses TRBV5-6 and TRBJ1-2, with D maybe TRBD1 (6 bases). Trimming took off 5 bases at V and 4 bases at J, with 15 bases between the two ends. Germline loops: CDR1 SGHDT, CDR2 YYEEEE. This CDR3 comprises 14 residues. For the CDR3, the DNA is TGTGCCAGCAGACACCGCCGGGACATCTATGGCTACACCTTC. This translates into CASRHRRDIYGYTF.

The chain links TRBV7-8 to TRBJ2-7, with a weak D call TRBD1 (8 bases). V was shortened by 5 bases and J by 0 bases, with 17 bases between the two germline ends. The CDR3 consists of 16 residues. Germline CDR1 and CDR2: SGHVS and FQNEAQ. DNA of the CDR3: TGTGCCAGCAGCCGAACAGGGGGGGGACCCTCCTACGAGCAGTACTTC. This codes for CASSRTGGGPSYEQYF.

The CDR3 reads CASSPEGVAKNIQYF. CDR3 sequence (DNA): TGTGCCAGCAGTCCAGAGGGGGTGGCCAAAAACATTCAGTACTTC. The gene calls are TRBV27 and TRBJ2-4; tentatively, D is TRBD1 (6 bases). Per germline, CDR1 MNHEY and CDR2 SMNVEV (reference sequence). The CDR3 has 15 residues. V lost 5 bases and J 1 base, leaving 12 bases between the germline ends.

This sequence joins TRBV4-1 and TRBJ2-4, with D maybe TRBD2 (5 bases). Germline V CDR1 and CDR2: MGHRA, YSYEKL. This CDR3 region has 16 residues. Trimming took off 0 bases at V and 8 bases at J, with 17 bases between the two ends. The CDR3 nucleotides are TGCGCCAGCAGCCAAGATCCCCGGGGTCCGCTGCACATTCAGTACTTC. Translated: CASSQDPRGPLHIQYF.

The chain recombines TRBV30 with TRBJ2-2, with TRBD1 identical over 9 bases. Trimming cost V 3 bases and J 5 bases; bases outside gene matches: 4. Germline V gives CDR1 GTSNPN, CDR2 SVGIG (reference sequence). This CDR3 region has 14 residues. The CDR3 DNA is TGTGCCTGGAGGGGAGACAGGGGGACCGGGGAGCTGTTTTTT. Its protein is CAWRGDRGTGELFF.